These 11 T cell receptor beta chains share one sample of origin, sequenced in a study of beta chain features in type 1 diabetes. Sequencing targeted expressed TCRB transcripts, as all isolated RNA had been reverse transcribed. Measured with immunoSEQ multiplex PCR; TCRdb has only the in-frame clones, and not every one. The sample consists of roughly 150,000 clones, approximately 10% of them appearing once. The sequenced sample consisted of central memory CD4+ T cells from blood. These receptors were collected from a man aged 18 to 35 in good health.

The V and J genes are TRBV7-2 and TRBJ1-3; the D gene is possibly TRBD1 (5 bases). Per germline, CDR1 SGHTA and CDR2 FQGNSA. The CDR3 spans 16 residues. The V gene lost 2 bases and the J gene lost 8 bases, with 19 bases spanning the gap. The CDR3 bases are TGTGCCAGCAGCTTATGGAGGGGTCAGTCGGTAGACACCATATATTTT. Its protein product is CASSLWRGQSVDTIYF.

Only a few counts were recorded for this clone. V gene TRBV18 combines with J gene TRBJ2-7, with D maybe TRBD1 (6 bases). CDR3 length equals 14 residues. Germline-derived CDR1 and CDR2 are KGHSH and LQKENI. The ends were cut back, 8 bases at V and 2 bases at J, with 16 bases in the middle. The CDR3 reads CASGPGTLTYEQYF. The CDR3 DNA sequence: TGTGCCAGCGGGCCCGGGACACTCACCTACGAGCAGTACTTC.

The chain is built from TRBV5-1 and TRBJ1-1; 7 positions agree with TRBD1. The CDR3 length is 16 residues. Germline-derived CDR1 and CDR2 are SGHRS and YFSETQ. V shed 1 base, J shed 13 bases, and the junction held 19 bases outside the gene matches. CDR3 sequence reads: CASSLPKGQVRSMVFF. For the CDR3, the DNA is TGCGCCAGCAGCTTGCCTAAAGGACAGGTCCGAAGTATGGTTTTCTTT.

This chain joins TRBV10-3 and TRBJ1-2; 7 positions agree with TRBD1. V lost 10 bases and J lost 1; bases outside the gene matches: 3. Germline values: CDR1 ENHRY, CDR2 SYGVKD. This CDR3 spans 12 amino acids. In nucleotides, the CDR3 is TGTGCCACTCGGGACAGTAACTATGGCTACACCTTC. Its translation: CATRDSNYGYTF.

The chain combines TRBV11-2 with TRBJ1-2; 8 bases are a match to TRBD1. The CDR3 has 13 residues. Germline trimming cut 5 bases from V and 7 bases from J; bases unmatched to any gene: 6. CDR1 SGHAT and CDR2 FQNNGV come from the germline V gene. CDR3 coding DNA: TGTGCCAGCAGCCTGGACAGGGCGGCTGGCTACACCTTC. Its protein product is CASSLDRAAGYTF.

This clone was seen more than once but under ten times. Other DNA sequences in this specimen translate into the identical CDR3. The chain couples TRBV5-1 to TRBJ2-5; TRBD1 agrees at 7 bases. The V and J ends lost 4 bases and 5 bases, in that order; junction bases with no gene match: 11. Germline loops: CDR1 SGHRS, CDR2 YFSETQ. CDR3 length equals 15 residues. The CDR3 here is CASSPLTGRRETQYF. CDR3 sequence (DNA): TGCGCCAGCAGCCCTTTGACAGGGCGACGGGAGACCCAGTACTTC.

The sample holds a few counts of this clone. Its ends do not fully match the called genes, so a read error is possible. The chain joins TRBV7-9 to TRBJ1-2; a possible D gene is TRBD1 (5 bases). The CDR3 spans 12 residues. CDR1 and CDR2 from the germline V gene are SEHNR and FQNEAQ (reference sequence). DNA of the CDR3: TGTGCCAGTAGCCGGGACCTCTATGTCTACACCTTC. Translation: CASSRDLYVYTF. The variable domain in full, with the rest retrieved from reference TRBV7-9 and TRBJ1-2, is DTGVSQNPRHKITKRGQNVTFRCDPISEHNRLYWYRQTLGQGPEFLTYFQNEAQLEKSRLLSDRFSAERPKGSFSTLEIQRTEQGDSAMYLCASSRDLYVYTFGSGTRLTVV.

The sample holds a few counts of this clone. The CDR3 DNA sequence: TGTGCCAGCTCAGGCGGCTATGGCTACACCTTC. Translating it yields CASSGGYGYTF. V gene TRBV18 combines with J gene TRBJ1-2; D gene uncertain. In germline, CDR1 is KGHSH, CDR2 LQKENI. This CDR3 has 11 residues. Trimming shortened V by 5 bases and J by 4 bases, and 5 bases separated the two germline ends. Full variable domain (rest looked up from reference TRBV18 and TRBJ1-2): NAGVMQNPRHLVRRRGQEARLRCSPMKGHSHVYWYRQLPEEGLKFMVYLQKENIIDESGMPKERFSAEFPKEGPSILRIQQVVRGDSAAYFCASSGGYGYTFGSGTRLTVV.

The table lists this clone with a few counts. The chain has TRBV4-2 and TRBJ2-7, with 7 positions matching TRBD1. CDR1 and CDR2 from the germline V gene are LGHNA and YNFKEQ. Trimming took 2 bases from V and 1 from J; bases not matched to a gene: 11. The CDR3 is made up of 17 amino acids. CDR3 nucleotides: TGTGCCAGCAGCCAACAAGCGCTCACAGGGGCGTCCTACGAGCAGTACTTC. This translates into CASSQQALTGASYEQYF.

This sequence joins TRBV27 and TRBJ1-6; maybe TRBD1 (5 bases). This CDR3 is built from 16 residues. CDR1 is MNHEY, CDR2 SMNVEV, per germline (reference sequence). Trimming stripped 7 bases from V and 0 bases from J, with 13 bases between. The chain's CDR3 is CASTRRGSSYNSPLHF. For the CDR3, the DNA is TGTGCCAGCACCCGCCGGGGGAGCTCCTATAATTCACCCCTCCACTTT.

Remarks on this clone: The sample has other DNA sequences that encode this CDR3 too. The chain recombines TRBV28 with TRBJ2-7, with TRBD2 matching 7 bases. V lost 6 bases, J lost 0 bases, and 5 bases stayed unmatched. This CDR3 region has 14 residues. Germline-derived CDR1 and CDR2 are MDHEN and SYDVKM. The CDR3 loop is CASSLAGGSYEQYF. CDR3 nucleotide sequence: TGTGCCAGCAGCTTAGCGGGCGGCTCCTACGAGCAGTACTTC.